The T cell receptor beta chain described here comes from a study of cytomegalovirus exposure and HLA in healthy donors. This table comes from immunoSEQ multiplex PCR, and its TCRdb copy is limited to in-frame clones, with some not included. Among 110,000 to 150,000 clones listed, 86% were seen once. CDR1 SEHNR and CDR2 FQNEAQ come from the germline V gene (reference sequence). This CDR3 has 15 residues. V lost 5 bases to trimming and J lost 1 base; unmatched junction nucleotides: 5. J is TRBJ1-3 and V is TRBV7-9; 7 nucleotides agree with TRBD1. The clonotype comes from a man between 18 and 35 years old in good health and CMV-seronegative. The sequenced sample consisted of PBMCs. CDR3 sequence (DNA): TGTGCCAGCAGCCCACAGACAGGGTCTGGAAACACCATATATTTT. Its translation is CASSPQTGSGNTIYF. Together with reference TRBV7-9 and TRBJ1-3, the CDR3 gives the full variable domain: DTGVSQNPRHKITKRGQNVTFRCDPISEHNRLYWYRQTLGQGPEFLTYFQNEAQLEKSRLLSDRFSAERPKGSFSTLEIQRTEQGDSAMYLCASSPQTGSGNTIYFGEGSWLTVV.